This paragraph reports one T cell receptor beta chain. The antigen remains undetermined. TCRdb's table, derived via immunoSEQ multiplex PCR, lists solely in-frame clones and lacks some. The sample lists about 2 million clones; about 95% were seen once. The V gene lost 4 bases and the J gene lost 0 bases, with 8 bases spanning the gap. The CDR3 is made up of 13 amino acids. The V gene's germline CDR1 is SGHDT and CDR2 YYEEEE. This entry is derived from a study of shared clonotypes between healthy human individuals. Broader study findings: Limited genetic and exposure-history diversity came from having few donors.

Terminally differentiated effector memory CD45RA+ cells were left out of the naive CD8 fraction, which was CD45RO-negative and positively selected for CCR7. Sample: naive CD8+ T cells sorted from blood. V usage is TRBV5-6 and J usage is TRBJ2-7, with unresolved D. This sequence originates from a man younger than 35 in good health. The CDR3 DNA follows: TGTGCCAGCAGCGGAGACGTCTCCTACGAGCAGTACTTC. It encodes CASSGDVSYEQYF. The complete variable domain, with remaining parts taken from reference TRBV5-6 and TRBJ2-7, reads DAGVTQSPTHLIKTRGQQVTLRCSPKSGHDTVSWYQQALGQGPQFIFQYYEEEERQRGNFPDRFSGHQFPNYSSELNVNALLLGDSALYLCASSGDVSYEQYFGPGTRLTVT.